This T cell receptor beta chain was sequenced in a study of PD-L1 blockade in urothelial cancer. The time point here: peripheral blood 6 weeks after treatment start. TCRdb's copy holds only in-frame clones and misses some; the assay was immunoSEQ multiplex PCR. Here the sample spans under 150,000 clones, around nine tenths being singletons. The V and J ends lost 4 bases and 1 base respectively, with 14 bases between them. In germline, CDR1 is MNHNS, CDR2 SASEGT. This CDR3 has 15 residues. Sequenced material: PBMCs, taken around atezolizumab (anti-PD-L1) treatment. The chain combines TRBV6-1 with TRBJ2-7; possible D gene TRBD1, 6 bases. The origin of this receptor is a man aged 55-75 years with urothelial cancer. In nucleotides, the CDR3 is TGTGCCAGCAGTGCCCTGACAGGATTATCCTACGAGCAGTACTTC. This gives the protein CASSALTGLSYEQYF.